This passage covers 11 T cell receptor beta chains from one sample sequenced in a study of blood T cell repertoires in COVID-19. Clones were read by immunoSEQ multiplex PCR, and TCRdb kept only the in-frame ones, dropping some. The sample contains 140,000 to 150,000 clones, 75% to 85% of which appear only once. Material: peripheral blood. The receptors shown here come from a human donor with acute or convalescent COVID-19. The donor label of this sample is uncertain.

This CDR3 is CASSRTANGGNTIYF. As DNA, the CDR3 is TGTGCCAGCAGCCGGACAGCCAACGGGGGAAACACCATATATTTT. The rearrangement links TRBV7-2 to TRBJ1-3, with a weak D call TRBD1 (6 bases). The germline gives CDR1 SGHTA, CDR2 FQGNSA. V shed 5 bases and J shed 4 bases, with 15 bases lying between them. CDR3 length: 15 residues.

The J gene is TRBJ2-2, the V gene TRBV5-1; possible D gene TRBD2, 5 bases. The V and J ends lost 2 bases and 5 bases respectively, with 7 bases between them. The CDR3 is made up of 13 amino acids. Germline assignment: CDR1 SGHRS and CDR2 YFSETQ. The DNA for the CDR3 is TGCGCCAGCAGCTTTGAGGGAACCGGGGAGCTGTTTTTT. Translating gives CASSFEGTGELFF.

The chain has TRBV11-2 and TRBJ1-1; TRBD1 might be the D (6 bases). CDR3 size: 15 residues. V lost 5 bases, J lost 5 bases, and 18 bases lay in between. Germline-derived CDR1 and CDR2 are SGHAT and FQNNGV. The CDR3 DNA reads TGTGCCAGCAGCAGCGTCCGGGGGAGGGGGACTGAAGCTTTCTTT. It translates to CASSSVRGRGTEAFF. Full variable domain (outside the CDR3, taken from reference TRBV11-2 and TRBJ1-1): EAGVAQSPRYKIIEKRQSVAFWCNPISGHATLYWYQQILGQGPKLLIQFQNNGVVDDSQLPKDRFSAERLKGVDSTLKIQPAKLEDSAVYLCASSSVRGRGTEAFFGQGTRLTVV.

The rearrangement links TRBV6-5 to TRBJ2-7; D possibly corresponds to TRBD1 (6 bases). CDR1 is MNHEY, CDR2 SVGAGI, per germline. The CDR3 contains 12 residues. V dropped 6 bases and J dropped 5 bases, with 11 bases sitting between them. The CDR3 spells CASSLRTDEQYV. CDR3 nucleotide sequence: TGTGCCAGCAGCCTAAGGACAGACGAGCAGTACGTC.

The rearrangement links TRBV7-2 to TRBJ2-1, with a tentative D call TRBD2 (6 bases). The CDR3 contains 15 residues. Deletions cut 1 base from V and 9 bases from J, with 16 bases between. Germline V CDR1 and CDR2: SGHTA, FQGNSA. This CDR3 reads CASSLEAGRYGEQFF. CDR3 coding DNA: TGTGCCAGCAGCTTAGAGGCAGGGAGGTACGGTGAGCAGTTCTTC.

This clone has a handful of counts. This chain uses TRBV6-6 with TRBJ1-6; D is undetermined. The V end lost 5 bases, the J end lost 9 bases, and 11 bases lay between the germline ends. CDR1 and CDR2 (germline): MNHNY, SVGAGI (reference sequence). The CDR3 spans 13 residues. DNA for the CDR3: TGTGCCAGCAGTGACACTGGGAGTTCACCCCTCCACTTT. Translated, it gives CASSDTGSSPLHF.

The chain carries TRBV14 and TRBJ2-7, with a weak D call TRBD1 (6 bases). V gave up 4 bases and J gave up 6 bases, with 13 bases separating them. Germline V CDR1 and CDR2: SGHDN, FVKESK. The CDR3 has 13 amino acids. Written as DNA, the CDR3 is TGTGCCAGCAGCCCCGGGACAATCCGCGAGCAGTACTTC. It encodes CASSPGTIREQYF.

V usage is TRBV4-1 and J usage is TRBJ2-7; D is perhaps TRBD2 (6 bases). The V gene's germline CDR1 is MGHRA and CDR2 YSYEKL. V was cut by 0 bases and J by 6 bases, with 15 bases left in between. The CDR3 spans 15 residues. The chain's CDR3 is CASSQDPVRRAEQYF. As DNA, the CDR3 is TGCGCCAGCAGCCAAGATCCAGTCAGGAGGGCCGAGCAGTACTTC.

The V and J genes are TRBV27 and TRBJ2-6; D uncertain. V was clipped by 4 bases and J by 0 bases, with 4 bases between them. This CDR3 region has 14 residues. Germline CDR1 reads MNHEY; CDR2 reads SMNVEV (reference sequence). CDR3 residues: CASSYGSGANVLTF. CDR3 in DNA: TGTGCCAGCAGTTACGGCTCTGGGGCCAACGTCCTGACTTTC.

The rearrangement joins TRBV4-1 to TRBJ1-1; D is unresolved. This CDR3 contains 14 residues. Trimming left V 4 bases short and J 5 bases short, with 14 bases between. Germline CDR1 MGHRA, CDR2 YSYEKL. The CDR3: CASSLHIPGTEAFF. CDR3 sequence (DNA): TGCGCCAGCAGCCTTCATATCCCGGGGACTGAAGCTTTCTTT.

The CDR3 loop is CASTPQNNNEQFF. The DNA for the CDR3 is TGTGCCAGCACCCCACAGAACAACAATGAGCAGTTCTTC. This chain uses TRBV6-6 with TRBJ2-1; D remains ambiguous. The CDR3 spans 13 residues. The V end was cut by 7 bases, the J end by 5 bases, with 12 bases between. Germline-derived CDR1 and CDR2 are MNHNY and SVGAGI (reference sequence).